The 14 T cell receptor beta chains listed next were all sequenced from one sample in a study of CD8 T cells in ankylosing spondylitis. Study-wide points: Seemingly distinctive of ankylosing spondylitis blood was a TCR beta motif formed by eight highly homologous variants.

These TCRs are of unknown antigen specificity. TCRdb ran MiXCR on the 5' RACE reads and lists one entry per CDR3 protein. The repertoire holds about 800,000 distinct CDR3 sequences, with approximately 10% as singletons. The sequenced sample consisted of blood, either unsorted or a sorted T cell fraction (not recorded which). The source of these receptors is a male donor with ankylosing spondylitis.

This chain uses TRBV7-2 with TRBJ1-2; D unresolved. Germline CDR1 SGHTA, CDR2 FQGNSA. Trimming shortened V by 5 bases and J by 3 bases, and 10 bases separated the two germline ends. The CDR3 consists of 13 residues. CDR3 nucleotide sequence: TGTGCCAGCAGCCCCGGGCTATACTATGGCTACACCTTC. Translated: CASSPGLYYGYTF.

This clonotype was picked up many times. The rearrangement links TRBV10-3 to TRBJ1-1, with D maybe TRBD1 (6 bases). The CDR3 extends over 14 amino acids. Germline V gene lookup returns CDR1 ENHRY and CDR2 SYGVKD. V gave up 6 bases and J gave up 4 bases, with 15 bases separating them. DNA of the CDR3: TGTGCCATCAGAGCGACAGGTTCTAGCACTGAAGCTTTCTTT. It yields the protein CAIRATGSSTEAFF.

The CDR3 region has the DNA TGCAGTGCCCAAAACCAGATGAACACTGAAGCTTTCTTT. It specifies CSAQNQMNTEAFF. This chain joins TRBV20-1 and TRBJ1-1; no firm D call. Trimming stripped 6 bases from V and 0 bases from J, with 11 bases between. This CDR3 comprises 13 residues. Germline CDR1 DFQATT, CDR2 SNEGSKA (reference sequence).

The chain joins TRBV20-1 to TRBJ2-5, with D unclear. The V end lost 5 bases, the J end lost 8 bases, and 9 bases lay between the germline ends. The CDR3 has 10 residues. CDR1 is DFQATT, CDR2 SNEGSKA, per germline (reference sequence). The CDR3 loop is CSAEAGTQYF. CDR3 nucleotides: TGCAGTGCTGAGGCCGGAACCCAGTACTTC.

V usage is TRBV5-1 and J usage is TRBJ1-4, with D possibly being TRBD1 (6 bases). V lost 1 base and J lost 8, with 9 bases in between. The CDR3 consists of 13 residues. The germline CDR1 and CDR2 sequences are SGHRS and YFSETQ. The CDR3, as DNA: TGCGCCAGCAGCTTGAATGGGGGCGAAAAACTGTTTTTT. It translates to CASSLNGGEKLFF.

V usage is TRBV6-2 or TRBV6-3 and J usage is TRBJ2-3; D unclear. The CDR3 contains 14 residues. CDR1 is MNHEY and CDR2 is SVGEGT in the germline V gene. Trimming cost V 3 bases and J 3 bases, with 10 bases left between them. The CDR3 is CASSYRIVTDTQYF. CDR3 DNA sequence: TGTGCCAGCAGTTATAGGATTGTTACAGATACGCAGTATTTT.

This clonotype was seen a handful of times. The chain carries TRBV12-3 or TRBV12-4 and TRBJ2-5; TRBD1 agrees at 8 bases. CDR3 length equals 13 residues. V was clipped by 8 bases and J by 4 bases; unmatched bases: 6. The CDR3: CASGADRVETQYF. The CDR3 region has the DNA TGTGCCAGCGGTGCGGACAGGGTAGAGACCCAGTACTTC.

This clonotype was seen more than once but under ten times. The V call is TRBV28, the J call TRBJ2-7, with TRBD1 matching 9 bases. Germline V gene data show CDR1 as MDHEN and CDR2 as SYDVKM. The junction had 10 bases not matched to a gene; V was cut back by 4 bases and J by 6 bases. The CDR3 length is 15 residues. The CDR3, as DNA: TGTGCCAGCAGTTATGGGGGACAGGGCTACCGCGAGCAGTACTTC. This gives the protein CASSYGGQGYREQYF.

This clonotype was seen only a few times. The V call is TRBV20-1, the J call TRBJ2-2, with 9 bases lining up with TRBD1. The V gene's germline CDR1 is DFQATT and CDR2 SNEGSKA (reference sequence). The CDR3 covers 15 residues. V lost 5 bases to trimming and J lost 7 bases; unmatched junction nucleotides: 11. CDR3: CSASPRQGVIGELFF. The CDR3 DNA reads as TGCAGTGCTTCACCGAGACAGGGGGTGATCGGGGAGCTGTTTTTT.

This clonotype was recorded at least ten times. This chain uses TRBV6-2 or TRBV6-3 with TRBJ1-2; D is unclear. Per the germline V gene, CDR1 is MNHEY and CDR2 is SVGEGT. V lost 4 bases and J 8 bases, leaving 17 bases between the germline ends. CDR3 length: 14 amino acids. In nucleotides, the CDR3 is TGTGCCAGCAGTTTTTTCATCACCTGGAGCGGCTACACCTTC. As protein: CASSFFITWSGYTF.

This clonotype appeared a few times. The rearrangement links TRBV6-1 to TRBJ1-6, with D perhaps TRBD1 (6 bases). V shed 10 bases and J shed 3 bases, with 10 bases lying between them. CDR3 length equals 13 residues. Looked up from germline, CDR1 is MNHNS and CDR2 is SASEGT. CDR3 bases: TGTGCCACCCGACAGGACTATAATTCACCCCTCCACTTT. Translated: CATRQDYNSPLHF.

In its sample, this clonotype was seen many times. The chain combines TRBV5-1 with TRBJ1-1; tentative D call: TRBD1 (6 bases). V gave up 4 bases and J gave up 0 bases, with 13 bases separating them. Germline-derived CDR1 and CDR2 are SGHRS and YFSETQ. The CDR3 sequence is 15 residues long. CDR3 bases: TGCGCCAGCAGCGTAGGGGACACCCTGAACACTGAAGCTTTCTTT. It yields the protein CASSVGDTLNTEAFF.

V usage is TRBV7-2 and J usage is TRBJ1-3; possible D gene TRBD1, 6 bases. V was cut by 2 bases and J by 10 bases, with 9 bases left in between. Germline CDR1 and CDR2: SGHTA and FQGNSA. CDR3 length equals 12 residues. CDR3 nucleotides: TGTGCCAGCAGCTTAACAGGGAAGACCATATATTTT. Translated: CASSLTGKTIYF.

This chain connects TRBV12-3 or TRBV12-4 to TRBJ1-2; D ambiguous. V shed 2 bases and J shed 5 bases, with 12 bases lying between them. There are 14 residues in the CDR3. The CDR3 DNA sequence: TGTGCCAGCAGTTTATTACTCCCGGAGTATGGCTACACCTTC. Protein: CASSLLLPEYGYTF.